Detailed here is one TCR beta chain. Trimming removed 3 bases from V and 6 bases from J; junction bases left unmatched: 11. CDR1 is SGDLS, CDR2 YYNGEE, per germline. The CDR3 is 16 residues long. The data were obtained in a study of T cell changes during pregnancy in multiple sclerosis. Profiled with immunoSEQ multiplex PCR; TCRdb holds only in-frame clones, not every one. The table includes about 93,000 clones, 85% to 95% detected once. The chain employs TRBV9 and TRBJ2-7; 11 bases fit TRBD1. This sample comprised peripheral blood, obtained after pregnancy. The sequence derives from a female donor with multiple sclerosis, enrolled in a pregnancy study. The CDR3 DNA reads TGTGCCAGCAGCGCCCTACCCGGGACAGGGGGATCCGAGCAGTACTTC. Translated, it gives CASSALPGTGGSEQYF.